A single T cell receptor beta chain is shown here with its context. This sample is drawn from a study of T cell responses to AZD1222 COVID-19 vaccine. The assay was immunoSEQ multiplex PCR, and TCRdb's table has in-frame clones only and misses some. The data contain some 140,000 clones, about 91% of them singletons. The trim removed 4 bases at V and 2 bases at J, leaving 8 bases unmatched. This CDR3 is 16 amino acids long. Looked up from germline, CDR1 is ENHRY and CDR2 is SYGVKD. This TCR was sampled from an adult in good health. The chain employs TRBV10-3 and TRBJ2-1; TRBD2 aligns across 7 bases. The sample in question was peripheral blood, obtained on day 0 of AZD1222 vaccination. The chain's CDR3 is CAISASSSGAYNEQFF. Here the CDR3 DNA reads TGTGCCATCAGTGCAAGTTCGAGCGGGGCCTACAATGAGCAGTTCTTC.